This TCR beta chain appears in the sequencing data of a study of CD8+ T cells in alopecia areata. V gave up 5 bases and J gave up 1 base; unmatched junction bases: 5. Germline CDR1 SGHVS, CDR2 FQNEAQ. The CDR3 extends over 15 amino acids. As the sequencing template, cDNA was produced by extracting RNA and reverse transcribing it. Using immunoSEQ multiplex PCR, the repertoire was profiled, and TCRdb retains in-frame clones only, with some absent. This table has 150,000 to 200,000 clones, 58% appearing once. The treatment: oral pan-JAK inhibitor, 5-10 mg twice daily. This sequence was found in a human donor with alopecia areata. The rearrangement uses TRBV7-8 and TRBJ1-1; 9 positions agree with TRBD1. The input for sequencing was CD4+ T cells sorted from blood, taken at approximately week 60, from a patient treated with tofacitinib. The CDR3 sequence is CASSPGTGTNTEAFF. The CDR3 DNA is TGTGCCAGCAGCCCGGGGACAGGGACGAACACTGAAGCTTTCTTT.